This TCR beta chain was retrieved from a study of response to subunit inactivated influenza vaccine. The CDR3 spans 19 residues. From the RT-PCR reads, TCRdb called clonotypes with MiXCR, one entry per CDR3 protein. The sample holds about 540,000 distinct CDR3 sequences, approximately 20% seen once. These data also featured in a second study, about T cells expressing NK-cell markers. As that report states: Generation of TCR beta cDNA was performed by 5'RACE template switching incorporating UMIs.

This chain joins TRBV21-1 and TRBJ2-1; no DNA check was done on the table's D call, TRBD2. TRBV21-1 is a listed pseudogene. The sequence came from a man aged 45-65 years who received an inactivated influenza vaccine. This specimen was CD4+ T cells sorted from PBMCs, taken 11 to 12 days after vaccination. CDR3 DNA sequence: TGTGCCAGCAGCAAAAAGGGGGGAGGGCCCCATTTTTCCTACAATGAGCAGTTCTTC. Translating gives CASSKKGGGPHFSYNEQFF.